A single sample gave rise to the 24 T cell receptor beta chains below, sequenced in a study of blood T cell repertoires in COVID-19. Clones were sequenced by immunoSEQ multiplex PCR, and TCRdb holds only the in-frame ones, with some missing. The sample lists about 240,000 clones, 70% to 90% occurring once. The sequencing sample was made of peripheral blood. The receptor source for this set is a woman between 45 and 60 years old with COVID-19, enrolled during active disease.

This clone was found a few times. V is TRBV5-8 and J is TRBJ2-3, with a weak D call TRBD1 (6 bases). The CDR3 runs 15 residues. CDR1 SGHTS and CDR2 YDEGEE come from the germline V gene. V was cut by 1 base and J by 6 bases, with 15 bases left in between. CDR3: CASSLMSGTGDTQYF. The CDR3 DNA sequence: TGTGCCAGCAGCTTGATGTCAGGTACAGGGGATACGCAGTATTTT.

The CDR3: CSVGRNTEAFF. In DNA form, the CDR3 reads TGCAGCGTTGGGAGAAACACTGAAGCTTTCTTT. The chain couples TRBV29-1 to TRBJ1-1; D gene unclear. Trimming stripped 4 bases from V and 2 bases from J, with 5 bases between. CDR1 SQVTM and CDR2 ANQGSEA come from the germline V gene. The CDR3 extends over 11 amino acids.

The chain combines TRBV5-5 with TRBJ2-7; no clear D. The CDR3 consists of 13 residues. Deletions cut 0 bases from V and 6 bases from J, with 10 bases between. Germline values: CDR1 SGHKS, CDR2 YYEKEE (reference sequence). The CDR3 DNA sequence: TGTGCCAGCAGCTTGGCCGGGTTATCCGAGCAGTACGTC. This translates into CASSLAGLSEQYV.

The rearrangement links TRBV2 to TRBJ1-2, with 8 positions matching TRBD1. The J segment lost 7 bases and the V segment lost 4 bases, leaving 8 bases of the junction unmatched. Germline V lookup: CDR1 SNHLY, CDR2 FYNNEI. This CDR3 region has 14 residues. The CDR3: CASSADRVVPGYTF. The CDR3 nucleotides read TGTGCCAGCAGTGCGGACAGGGTCGTGCCTGGCTACACCTTC.

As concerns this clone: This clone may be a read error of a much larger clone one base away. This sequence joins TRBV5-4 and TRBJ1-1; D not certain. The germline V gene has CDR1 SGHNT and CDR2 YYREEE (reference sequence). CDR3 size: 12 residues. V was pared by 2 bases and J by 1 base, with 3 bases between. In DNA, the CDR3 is TGTGCCAGCAGCTTCGGGAACACTGAAGCTTTCTTT. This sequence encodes CASSFGNTEAFF.

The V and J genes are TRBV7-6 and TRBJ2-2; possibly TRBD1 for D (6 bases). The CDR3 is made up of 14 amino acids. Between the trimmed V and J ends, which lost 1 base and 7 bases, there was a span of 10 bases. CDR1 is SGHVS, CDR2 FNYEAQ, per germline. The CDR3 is CASSLGTGHGELFF. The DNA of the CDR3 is TGTGCCAGCAGCTTAGGTACAGGGCACGGGGAGCTGTTTTTT.

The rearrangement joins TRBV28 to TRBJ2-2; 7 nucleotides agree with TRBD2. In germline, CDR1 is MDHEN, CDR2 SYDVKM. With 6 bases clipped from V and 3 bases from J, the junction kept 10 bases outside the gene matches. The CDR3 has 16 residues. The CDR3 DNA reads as TGTGCCAGCAGCCTCTCCGGACTAGAGGACACCGGGGAGCTGTTTTTT. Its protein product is CASSLSGLEDTGELFF.

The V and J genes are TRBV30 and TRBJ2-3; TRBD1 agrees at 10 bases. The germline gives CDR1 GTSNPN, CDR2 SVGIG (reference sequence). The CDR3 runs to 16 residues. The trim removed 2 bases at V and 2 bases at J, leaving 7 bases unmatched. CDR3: CAWSSGQGTHTDTQYF. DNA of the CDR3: TGTGCCTGGAGTTCGGGACAGGGGACCCACACAGATACGCAGTATTTT.

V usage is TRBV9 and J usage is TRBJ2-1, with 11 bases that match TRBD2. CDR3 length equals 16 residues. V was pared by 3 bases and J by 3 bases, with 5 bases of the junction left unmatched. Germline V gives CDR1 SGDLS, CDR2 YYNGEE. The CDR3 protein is CASSERSGGVYNEQFF. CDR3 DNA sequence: TGTGCCAGCAGCGAGCGTAGCGGGGGGGTCTACAATGAGCAGTTCTTC.

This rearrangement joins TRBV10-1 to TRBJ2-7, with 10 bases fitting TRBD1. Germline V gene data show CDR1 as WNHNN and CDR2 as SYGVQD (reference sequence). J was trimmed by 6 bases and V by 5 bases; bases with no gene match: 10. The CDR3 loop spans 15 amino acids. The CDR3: CASSSDRGRYGEQYF. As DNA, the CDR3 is TGCGCCAGCAGTTCAGACAGGGGGCGATACGGCGAGCAGTACTTC.

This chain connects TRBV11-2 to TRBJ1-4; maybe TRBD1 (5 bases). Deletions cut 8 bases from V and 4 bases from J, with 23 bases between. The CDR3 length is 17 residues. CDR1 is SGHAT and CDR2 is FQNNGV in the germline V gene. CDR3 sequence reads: CASRPGEGNEFNEKLFF. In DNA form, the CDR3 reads TGTGCCAGCCGTCCGGGGGAGGGGAACGAGTTTAATGAAAAACTGTTTTTT. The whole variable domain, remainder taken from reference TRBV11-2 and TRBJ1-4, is EAGVAQSPRYKIIEKRQSVAFWCNPISGHATLYWYQQILGQGPKLLIQFQNNGVVDDSQLPKDRFSAERLKGVDSTLKIQPAKLEDSAVYLCASRPGEGNEFNEKLFFGSGTQLSVL.

For the CDR3, the DNA is TGCGCCAGCAGCCGAGACAGGGTGGCGACCCAGTACTTC. It translates to CASSRDRVATQYF. This chain links TRBV4-1 with TRBJ2-5, with 7 positions matching TRBD1. The J segment lost 7 bases and the V segment lost 4 bases, leaving 6 bases of the junction unmatched. The CDR3 runs 13 residues. Germline values: CDR1 MGHRA, CDR2 YSYEKL.

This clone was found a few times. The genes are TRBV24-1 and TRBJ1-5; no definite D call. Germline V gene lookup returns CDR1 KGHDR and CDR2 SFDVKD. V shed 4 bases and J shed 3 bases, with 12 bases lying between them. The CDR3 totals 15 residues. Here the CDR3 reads CATSDNTAANQPQHF. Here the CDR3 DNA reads TGTGCCACCAGTGACAATACAGCTGCCAATCAGCCCCAGCATTTT.

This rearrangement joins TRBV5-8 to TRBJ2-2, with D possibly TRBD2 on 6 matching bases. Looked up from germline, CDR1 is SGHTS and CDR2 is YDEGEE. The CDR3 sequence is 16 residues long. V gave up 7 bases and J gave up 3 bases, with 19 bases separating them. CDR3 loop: CASQILAGPYTGELFF. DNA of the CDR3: TGTGCCAGCCAAATTCTTGCGGGGCCCTACACCGGGGAGCTGTTTTTT.

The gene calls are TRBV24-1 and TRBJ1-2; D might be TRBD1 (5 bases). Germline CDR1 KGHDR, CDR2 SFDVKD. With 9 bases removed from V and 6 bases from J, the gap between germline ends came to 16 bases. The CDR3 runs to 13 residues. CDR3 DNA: TGTGCCACCGCGGGACCCTTAACAAATGGCTACACCTTC. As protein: CATAGPLTNGYTF.

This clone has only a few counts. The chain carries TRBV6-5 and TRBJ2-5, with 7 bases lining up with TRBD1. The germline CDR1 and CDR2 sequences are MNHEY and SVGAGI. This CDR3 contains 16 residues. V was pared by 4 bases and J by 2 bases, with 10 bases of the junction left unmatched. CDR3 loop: CASSSLTNRGQETQYF. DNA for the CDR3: TGTGCCAGCAGTTCCTTAACGAACAGGGGACAAGAGACCCAGTACTTC.

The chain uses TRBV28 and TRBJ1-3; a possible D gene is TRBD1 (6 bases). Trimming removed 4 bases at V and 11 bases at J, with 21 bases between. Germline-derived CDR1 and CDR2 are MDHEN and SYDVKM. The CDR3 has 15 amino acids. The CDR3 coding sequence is TGTGCCAGCAGTTCACGTGGGGGCCCTGTTGGGGCCATATATTTT. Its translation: CASSSRGGPVGAIYF.

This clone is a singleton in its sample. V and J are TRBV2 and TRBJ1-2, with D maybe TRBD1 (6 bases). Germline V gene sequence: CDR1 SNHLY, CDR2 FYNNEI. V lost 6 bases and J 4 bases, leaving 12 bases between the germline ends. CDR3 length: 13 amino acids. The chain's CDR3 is CASRGQGIYGYTF. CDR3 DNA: TGTGCCAGCAGGGGTCAGGGGATCTATGGCTACACCTTC. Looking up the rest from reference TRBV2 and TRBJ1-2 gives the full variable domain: EPEVTQTPSHQVTQMGQEVILRCVPISNHLYFYWYRQILGQKVEFLVSFYNNEISEKSEIFDDQFSVERPDGSNFTLKIRSTKLEDSAMYFCASRGQGIYGYTFGSGTRLTVV.

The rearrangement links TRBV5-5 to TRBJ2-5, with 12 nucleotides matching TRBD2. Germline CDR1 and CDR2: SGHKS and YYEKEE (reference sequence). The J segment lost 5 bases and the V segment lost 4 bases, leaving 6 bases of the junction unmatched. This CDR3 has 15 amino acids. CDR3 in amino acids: CASSPFLAGGETQYF. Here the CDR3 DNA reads TGTGCCAGCAGCCCATTTCTAGCGGGGGGGGAGACCCAGTACTTC.

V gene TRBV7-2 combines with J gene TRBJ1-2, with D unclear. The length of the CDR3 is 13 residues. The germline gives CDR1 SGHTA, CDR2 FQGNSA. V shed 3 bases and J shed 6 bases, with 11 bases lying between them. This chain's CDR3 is CASSFDFFDGYTF. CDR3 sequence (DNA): TGTGCCAGCAGCTTTGACTTTTTCGATGGCTACACCTTC.

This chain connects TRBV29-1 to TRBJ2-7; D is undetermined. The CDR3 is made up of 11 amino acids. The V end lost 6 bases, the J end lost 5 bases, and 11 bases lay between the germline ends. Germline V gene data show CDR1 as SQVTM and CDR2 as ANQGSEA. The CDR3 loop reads CSVALGNEQYV. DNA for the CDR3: TGCAGCGTCGCCCTAGGTAACGAGCAGTACGTC.

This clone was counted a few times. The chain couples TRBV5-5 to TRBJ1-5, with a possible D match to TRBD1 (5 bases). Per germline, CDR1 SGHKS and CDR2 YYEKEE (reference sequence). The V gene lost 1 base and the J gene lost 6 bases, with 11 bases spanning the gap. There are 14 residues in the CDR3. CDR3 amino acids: CASSLQGVGQPQHF. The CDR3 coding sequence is TGTGCCAGCAGCTTGCAGGGCGTGGGTCAGCCCCAGCATTTT.

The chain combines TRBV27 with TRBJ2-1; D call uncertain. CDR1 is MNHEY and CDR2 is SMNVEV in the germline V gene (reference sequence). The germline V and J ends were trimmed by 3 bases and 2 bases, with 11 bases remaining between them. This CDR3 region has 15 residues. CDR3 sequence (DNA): TGTGCCAGCAGTTTGAGAGGTGTCACCTACAATGAGCAGTTCTTC. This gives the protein CASSLRGVTYNEQFF.

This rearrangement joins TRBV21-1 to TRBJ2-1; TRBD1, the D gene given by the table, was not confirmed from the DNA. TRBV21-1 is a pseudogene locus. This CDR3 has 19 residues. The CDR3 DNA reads TGTGCCAGCAGCAAAGAATGGGGCCCCGGGGACAGTTCCTACAATGAGCAGTTCTTC. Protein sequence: CASSKEWGPGDSSYNEQFF.